What follows are 9 T cell receptor beta chains derived from one specimen sequenced in a study of prognosis after radiotherapy for stage I lung cancer (dated by TCRdb to the early 2020s). Sequencing instrument: Illumina HiSeq 3000. Two rounds of multiplex PCR on genomic DNA were used to amplify the TCR beta CDR3 region. In the first PCR round, primers specific to each TRBV and TRBJ gene were used, and the primer sequences were filed in Chinese patent CN105087789A. Using fastp at Q25 and MiXCR, TCRdb reprocessed the public reads and kept productive beta chains. Every CDR3 protein is listed once, alongside the most common genes and DNA of its rows. A total of around 28,000 distinct CDR3 sequences appear in this sample, 40% to 60% of them only once. Approximately 15% of the sample lies in the top ten. Sequenced here: PBMCs, sampled before or after stereotactic body radiation therapy (not recorded which). The receptors were gathered from a donor of 50 years or more with non-small cell lung cancer.

As for this clonotype: Mismatch with germline at one junction end may stem from a read error. In DNA, the CDR3 is TGTGCTAGCAGTTTCCGGACAGGGAGTGGCTACAACTTC. Translating it yields CASSFRTGSGYNF. V and J are TRBV28 and TRBJ1-2; 8 bases are a match to TRBD1. Germline-derived CDR1 and CDR2 are MDHEN and SYDVKM. The CDR3 sequence is 13 residues long.

This clonotype showed up many times. CDR3 nucleotides: TGTGCCAGCAGCGTCGGTAACGACGATACGCAGTATTTT. This gives the protein CASSVGNDDTQYF. The chain couples TRBV9 to TRBJ2-3; D not certain. Per germline, CDR1 SGDLS and CDR2 YYNGEE. The CDR3 sequence is 13 residues long. Between the trimmed V and J ends, which lost 2 bases and 6 bases, there was a span of 10 bases. The full variable domain, completed using reference TRBV9 and TRBJ2-3, is DSGVTQTPKHLITATGQRVTLRCSPRSGDLSVYWYQQSLDQGLQFLIQYYNGEERAKGNILERFSAQQFPDLHSELNLSSLELGDSALYFCASSVGNDDTQYFGPGTRLTVL.

This clonotype was seen repeatedly, ten times or more. The chain has TRBV28 and TRBJ2-7, with D unresolved. The germline gives CDR1 MDHEN, CDR2 SYDVKM. The CDR3 covers 12 residues. Trimming took off 10 bases at V and 4 bases at J, with 14 bases between the two ends. CDR3 coding DNA: TGTGCCACCTGCCTTAACGCTTACGAGCAGTACTTC. As protein: CATCLNAYEQYF.

About this clonotype: The junction departs from germline at one end; a sequencing error may be responsible. The chain combines TRBV5-1 with TRBJ2-6, with a weak D call TRBD1 (5 bases). This CDR3 is 16 amino acids long. The germline gives CDR1 SGHRS, CDR2 YFSETQ. DNA for the CDR3: TGCGCCAGCAGCCTGGACATGTTCTCTGTGGCCAACGTCCTGACTTTC. Its translation is CASSLDMFSVANVLTF.

As to this clonotype: A far larger clone is only one base removed, so a read error is likely. The chain employs TRBV6-2 or TRBV6-3 and TRBJ2-1; 8 bases are shared with TRBD2. The CDR3 contains 16 residues. Germline V lookup: CDR1 MNHEY, CDR2 SVGEGT. The V segment lost 7 bases and the J segment 2 bases; nucleotides outside the gene matches: 10. The CDR3: CASKQVAGGTYNEQFF. The CDR3 DNA is TGTGCCAGCAAACAGGTGGCGGGAGGAACCTACAATGAGCAGTTCTTC.

The V gene is TRBV11-3, the J gene TRBJ2-1; no definite D call. CDR1 is SGHNT, CDR2 YENEEA, per germline. V shed 4 bases and J shed 8 bases, with 12 bases lying between them. This CDR3 is 13 amino acids long. DNA for the CDR3: TGTGCCAGCAGCTCCCCCGACATCGATGAGCAGTTCTTC. As protein: CASSSPDIDEQFF.

The chain is built from TRBV6-2 or TRBV6-3 and TRBJ2-7, with D perhaps TRBD1 (7 bases). This CDR3 has 14 amino acids. The germline V and J ends were trimmed by 7 bases and 9 bases, with 22 bases remaining between them. Per germline, CDR1 MNHEY and CDR2 SVGEGT. CDR3 sequence reads: CASIEGVDRDWQYF. The CDR3 DNA reads TGTGCCAGCATCGAAGGTGTAGACAGGGACTGGCAGTACTTC.

This clonotype has at least ten counts. V is TRBV19 and J is TRBJ1-5; no clear D gene. Germline V lookup: CDR1 LNHDA, CDR2 SQIVND (reference sequence). V lost 6 bases and J lost 0, with 9 bases in between. The CDR3 is 14 residues long. The CDR3 reads CASRSSNSNQPQHF. The CDR3 coding sequence is TGTGCCAGTAGAAGCAGTAATAGCAATCAGCCCCAGCATTTT.

There are many counts of this clonotype. The rearrangement links TRBV5-1 to TRBJ2-7; 9 nucleotides line up with TRBD1. Germline lookup yields CDR1 SGHRS and CDR2 YFSETQ. V lost 2 bases, J lost 6 bases, and 12 bases stayed unmatched. The CDR3 extends over 16 amino acids. The CDR3 DNA reads as TGCGCCAGCAGCTTTATTCAGGACAGGGGAGTGGGCGAGCAGTACTTC. This encodes CASSFIQDRGVGEQYF.